The present entry profiles one T cell receptor beta chain with its context. Per the authors' pipeline: Nucleated cell counts were estimated from reference gene primer amplification. Clones were read by immunoSEQ multiplex PCR, and TCRdb kept only the in-frame ones, dropping some. That table is the source of V, J and clone size, and D and trimming were worked out from the DNA. The repertoire has 60,000 or so clones, 84% of them found once; the top ten carry 10% to 15%. This entry is derived from a study of blood T cell repertoires in COVID-19. CDR1 and CDR2 (germline): SGDLS, YYNGEE. V shed 4 bases and J shed 9 bases, with 20 bases lying between them. CDR3 size: 14 residues.

The sample comprised peripheral blood. The TCR originated in an elderly woman with acute or convalescent COVID-19. The genes are TRBV9 and TRBJ2-7; a weak D match, TRBD1 (6 bases). The CDR3 DNA follows: TGTGCCAGCAGCCCAGGGGAAGGACCCGTTGTGCAGTACTTC. Translated, it gives CASSPGEGPVVQYF. Full variable domain (rest looked up from reference TRBV9 and TRBJ2-7): DSGVTQTPKHLITATGQRVTLRCSPRSGDLSVYWYQQSLDQGLQFLIQYYNGEERAKGNILERFSAQQFPDLHSELNLSSLELGDSALYFCASSPGEGPVVQYFGPGTRLTVT.